This TCR beta chain stems from a study of beta chain features in type 1 diabetes. Study findings and constraints: Individuals with type 1 diabetes displayed fewer insertions and more deletions at VDJ junctions.

Sequenced material consisted of expressed TCRB transcripts (all of the isolated RNA was reverse transcribed). Sequencing used immunoSEQ multiplex PCR; TCRdb keeps in-frame clones, though not all of them. The table lists about 240,000 clones, 25% to 30% of them singletons, with 4% in the top ten. In germline, CDR1 is GTSNPN, CDR2 SVGIG (reference sequence). The CDR3 sequence is 13 residues long. With 1 base removed from V and 1 base from J, the gap between germline ends came to 7 bases. A few counts support this clone. Its antigen is currently unknown. The chain recombines TRBV30 with TRBJ2-5; possible D gene TRBD2, 6 bases. The source of this sequence is a man aged 25 to 45 in good health. Sequencing was performed on central memory CD4+ T cells from blood. The CDR3 loop is CAWSGGVQETQYF. The CDR3 region has the DNA TGTGCCTGGAGTGGCGGGGTCCAAGAGACCCAGTACTTC.